The 4 T cell receptor beta chains below all came from one sample that was sequenced in a study of early T cells in non-severe SARS-CoV-2 infection. TCRdb recomputed calls from the 5' RACE reads with MiXCR, one row per CDR3 protein. The sample records tens of thousands of distinct CDR3 sequences, 4% being singletons. What was sequenced was whole blood. Receptors were obtained from an adult who was a healthcare worker with PCR-confirmed SARS-CoV-2 infection or an uninfected control (not recorded which).

V and J are TRBV11-1 and TRBJ1-5, with a weak D call TRBD1 (5 bases). The CDR3 consists of 14 residues. Germline assignment: CDR1 SGHAT and CDR2 FQDESV (reference sequence). The germline V and J ends were trimmed by 2 bases and 3 bases, with 8 bases remaining between them. Here the CDR3 DNA reads TGTGCCAGCAGCTTAAAGGGGTTCAATCAGCCCCAGCATTTT. Its protein product is CASSLKGFNQPQHF.

This clonotype has a count of ten or more. The chain couples TRBV27 to TRBJ1-3, with D unclear. The CDR3 loop spans 13 amino acids. Trimming pared 6 bases from V and 2 bases from J, leaving 8 bases between. Per germline, CDR1 MNHEY and CDR2 SMNVEV (reference sequence). The CDR3 DNA reads TGTGCCAGCAGCACTAGAACTGGAAACACCATATATTTT. Translation: CASSTRTGNTIYF.

Ten or more counts support this clonotype. J is TRBJ2-2 and V is TRBV2, with no clear D. Per germline, CDR1 SNHLY and CDR2 FYNNEI. This CDR3 has 14 amino acids. Trimming took 2 bases from V and 0 from J, leaving 4 bases between them. The CDR3 is CASSELSNTGELFF. For the CDR3, the DNA is TGTGCCAGCAGTGAACTTTCGAACACCGGGGAGCTGTTTTTT.

This clonotype appeared a few times. V is TRBV12-3 or TRBV12-4 and J is TRBJ2-2; TRBD1 is a possible D gene (6 bases). The CDR3 covers 14 residues. Between the trimmed V and J ends, which lost 8 bases and 5 bases, there was a span of 15 bases. Here the CDR3 reads CASQGNRVTGELFF. CDR3 DNA sequence: TGTGCCAGCCAAGGGAACAGGGTAACCGGGGAGCTGTTTTTT.